What follows are 17 T cell receptor beta chains derived from one specimen sequenced in a study of blood T cell repertoires in COVID-19. Repertoires were generated with immunoSEQ multiplex PCR, while TCRdb's copy carries only in-frame clones and drops some. The sample includes about 270,000 clones, around nine tenths seen only once; the top ten take about 10%. Input material: peripheral blood. The origin of the receptors is a man aged 35 to 55 with active or convalescent COVID-19.

The chain employs TRBV7-6 and TRBJ2-3; 8 positions agree with TRBD2. V was clipped by 0 bases and J by 5 bases; unmatched bases: 4. The germline V gene encodes CDR1 SGHVS and CDR2 FNYEAQ. The CDR3 contains 15 residues. The CDR3 spells CASSLAAGGQDTQYF. CDR3 DNA sequence: TGTGCCAGCAGCTTAGCGGCGGGAGGCCAAGATACGCAGTATTTT.

The chain couples TRBV6-2 or TRBV6-3 to TRBJ2-7; unclear D gene. Trimming cost V 2 bases and J 3 bases, with 2 bases left between them. The length of the CDR3 is 11 residues. Germline CDR1 is MNHEY and CDR2 is SVGEGT. As DNA, the CDR3 is TGTGCCAGCAGTTACCTCTACGAGCAGTACTTC. Translation gives CASSYLYEQYF.

This rearrangement joins TRBV11-3 to TRBJ2-2, with D possibly matching TRBD2 (6 bases). The V end was cut by 9 bases, the J end by 6 bases, with 17 bases between. This CDR3 is built from 14 residues. Looked up from germline, CDR1 is SGHNT and CDR2 is YENEEA. In DNA, the CDR3 is TGTGCCAGTCCCCTGAAGGGAGGCGCCGGGGAGCTGTTTTTT. It is translated as CASPLKGGAGELFF.

CDR3 DNA: TGTGCCAGCAGCGGAACTAGCGGGAGTTTCTACAATGAGCAGTTCTTC. Translating gives CASSGTSGSFYNEQFF. The rearrangement links TRBV11-1 to TRBJ2-1; 11 nucleotides align to TRBD2. The V gene end was trimmed by 5 bases and the J gene end by 3 bases; junction bases not matched to a gene: 6. The V gene's germline CDR1 is SGHAT and CDR2 FQDESV (reference sequence). There are 16 residues in the CDR3.

V usage is TRBV7-9 and J usage is TRBJ2-1; 11 bases are shared with TRBD2. Per germline, CDR1 SEHNR and CDR2 FQNEAQ (reference sequence). The junction had 7 bases not matched to a gene; V was cut back by 8 bases and J by 4 bases. The CDR3 is 15 amino acids. This chain's CDR3 is CASASSGGWYNEQFF. CDR3 coding DNA: TGTGCCAGCGCTTCTAGCGGGGGGTGGTACAATGAGCAGTTCTTC. The whole variable domain, filled in from reference TRBV7-9 and TRBJ2-1, reads DTGVSQNPRHKITKRGQNVTFRCDPISEHNRLYWYRQTLGQGPEFLTYFQNEAQLEKSRLLSDRFSAERPKGSFSTLEIQRTEQGDSAMYLCASASSGGWYNEQFFGPGTRLTVL.

The chain joins TRBV30 to TRBJ2-1; D is ambiguous. The CDR3 consists of 11 residues. Per the germline V gene, CDR1 is GTSNPN and CDR2 is SVGIG (reference sequence). Trimming pared 5 bases from V and 6 bases from J, leaving 8 bases between. The CDR3 reads CAWSFLNEQFF. The CDR3 DNA reads TGTGCCTGGTCCTTTCTCAATGAGCAGTTCTTC.

The chain carries TRBV4-1 and TRBJ2-3, with D possibly being TRBD1 (5 bases). The V end lost 0 bases, the J end lost 1 base, and 8 bases lay between the germline ends. Per germline, CDR1 MGHRA and CDR2 YSYEKL. The CDR3 covers 15 residues. In nucleotides, the CDR3 is TGCGCCAGCAGCCAAGAGAAAGGGGGCACAGATACGCAGTATTTT. It specifies CASSQEKGGTDTQYF.

The chain combines TRBV4-1 with TRBJ1-1, with 9 nucleotides matching TRBD1. The CDR3 covers 16 residues. V shed 4 bases, J shed 1 base, and the junction held 7 bases outside the gene matches. Germline V gene lookup returns CDR1 MGHRA and CDR2 YSYEKL. CDR3 in DNA: TGCGCCAGCAGCCCCGGACAGGGGCCCCGGAACACTGAAGCTTTCTTT. Its translation is CASSPGQGPRNTEAFF.

This sequence joins TRBV10-1 and TRBJ1-1; D call uncertain. The germline V and J ends were trimmed by 6 bases and 2 bases, with 22 bases remaining between them. The CDR3 has 17 amino acids. Germline CDR1 WNHNN, CDR2 SYGVQD (reference sequence). The chain's CDR3 is CASSSSSVRRSNTEAFF. The CDR3 DNA reads TGCGCCAGCAGCTCCAGCAGCGTCCGCCGGTCCAACACTGAAGCTTTCTTT.

This clone was counted between two and nine times. The gene calls are TRBV5-1 and TRBJ2-7; the match to TRBD2 covers 7 bases. Germline V gives CDR1 SGHRS, CDR2 YFSETQ. V was pared by 3 bases and J by 0 bases, with 0 bases of the junction left unmatched. This CDR3 contains 13 residues. The CDR3 DNA follows: TGCGCCAGCAGCTGGACTAGCTCCTACGAGCAGTACTTC. Amino acids: CASSWTSSYEQYF.

The chain has TRBV6-5 and TRBJ1-5; 8 bases are a match to TRBD1. The germline V gene encodes CDR1 MNHEY and CDR2 SVGAGI. V was pared by 9 bases and J by 2 bases, with 9 bases of the junction left unmatched. This CDR3 region has 15 residues. The CDR3, as DNA: TGTGCCAGTGACAGGACAGGGCTTCGCAATCAGCCCCAGCATTTT. The encoded protein is CASDRTGLRNQPQHF.

The V and J genes are TRBV6-8 and TRBJ2-7, with 9 bases fitting TRBD2. Looked up from germline, CDR1 is MNHGY and CDR2 is SAAAGT. The CDR3 covers 18 residues. Germline trimming cut 6 bases from V and 4 bases from J; bases unmatched to any gene: 19. The CDR3 protein is CASSHGLAYYPRIYEQYF. For the CDR3, the DNA is TGTGCCAGCAGCCACGGACTAGCGTACTACCCCAGGATATACGAGCAGTACTTC.

V usage is TRBV7-9 and J usage is TRBJ1-2; no clear D gene. The germline V gene has CDR1 SEHNR and CDR2 FQNEAQ (reference sequence). The CDR3 consists of 11 residues. Trimming took 4 bases from V and 3 from J, leaving 3 bases between them. In DNA, the CDR3 is TGTGCCAGCAGCTCTGACTATGGCTACACCTTC. As protein: CASSSDYGYTF.

The chain employs TRBV5-1 and TRBJ1-5; 9 nucleotides align to TRBD1. The V gene end was trimmed by 0 bases and the J gene end by 5 bases; junction bases not matched to a gene: 0. The CDR3 length is 14 residues. From germline, CDR1 is SGHRS and CDR2 YFSETQ. The CDR3 sequence is CASSLGTGDQPQHF. The CDR3 region has the DNA TGCGCCAGCAGCTTGGGGACAGGGGATCAGCCCCAGCATTTT.

This clone was seen more than once but under ten times. The V gene is TRBV10-1, the J gene TRBJ1-4; TRBD1 might be the D (5 bases). V was clipped by 6 bases and J by 7 bases, with 15 bases between them. This CDR3 has 14 amino acids. Germline V gene sequence: CDR1 WNHNN, CDR2 SYGVQD (reference sequence). CDR3 sequence: CASSDSTTGEKLFF. CDR3 sequence (DNA): TGCGCCAGCAGCGACAGCACAACTGGTGAAAAACTGTTTTTT.

This clone appeared a single time. The rearrangement links TRBV13 to TRBJ1-2; 12 nucleotides align to TRBD1. J gave up 7 bases and V 5 bases, and 5 bases lay outside the gene matches. CDR3 length: 14 amino acids. From germline, CDR1 is PRHDT and CDR2 FYEKMQ (reference sequence). CDR3 sequence reads: CASSRRDRGPGYTF. CDR3 DNA sequence: TGTGCCAGCAGCCGACGGGACAGGGGGCCTGGCTACACCTTC.

The chain recombines TRBV27 with TRBJ2-1; D is possibly TRBD2 (6 bases). V lost 0 bases and J 3 bases, leaving 9 bases between the germline ends. Germline V gene lookup returns CDR1 MNHEY and CDR2 SMNVEV (reference sequence). There are 15 residues in the CDR3. CDR3 amino acids: CASSLSPGLYNEQFF. The DNA of the CDR3 is TGTGCCAGCAGTTTATCTCCGGGACTCTACAATGAGCAGTTCTTC.